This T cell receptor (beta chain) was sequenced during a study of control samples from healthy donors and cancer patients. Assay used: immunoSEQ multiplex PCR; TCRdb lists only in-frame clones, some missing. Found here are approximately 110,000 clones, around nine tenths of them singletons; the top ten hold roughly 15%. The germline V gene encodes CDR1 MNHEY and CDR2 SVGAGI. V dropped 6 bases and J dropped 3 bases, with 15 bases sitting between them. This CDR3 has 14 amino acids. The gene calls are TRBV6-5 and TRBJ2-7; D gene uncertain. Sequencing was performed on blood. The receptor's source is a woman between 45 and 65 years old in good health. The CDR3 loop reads CASSRSDWDYEQYF. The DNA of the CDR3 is TGTGCCAGCAGCCGATCCGACTGGGACTACGAGCAGTACTTC.